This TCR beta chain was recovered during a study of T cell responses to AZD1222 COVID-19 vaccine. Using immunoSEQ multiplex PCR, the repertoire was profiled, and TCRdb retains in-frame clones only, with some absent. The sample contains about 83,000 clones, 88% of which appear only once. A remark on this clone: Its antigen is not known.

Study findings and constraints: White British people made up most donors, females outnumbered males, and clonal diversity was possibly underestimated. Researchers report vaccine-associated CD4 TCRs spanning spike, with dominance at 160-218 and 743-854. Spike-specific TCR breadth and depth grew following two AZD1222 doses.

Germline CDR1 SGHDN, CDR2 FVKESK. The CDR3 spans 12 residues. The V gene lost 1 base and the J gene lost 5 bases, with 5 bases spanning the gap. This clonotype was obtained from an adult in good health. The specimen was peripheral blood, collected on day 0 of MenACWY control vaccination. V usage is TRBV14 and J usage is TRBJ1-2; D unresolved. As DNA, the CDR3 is TGTGCCAGCAGCCAAGGGCTGTATGGCTACACCTTC. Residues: CASSQGLYGYTF.